This TCR beta chain was retrieved from a study of shared clonotypes between healthy human individuals. Sequencing used immunoSEQ multiplex PCR; TCRdb keeps in-frame clones, though not all of them. Of around 690,000 clones listed, 90% are singletons. The sequence derives from a young man in good health. Some clones in this sample may be carry-over from other donors' samples. Material: memory CD8+ T cells from PBMCs. Subset specified: CD45RO+ cells pooled with CCR7-negative TemRA cells.

CDR3 residues: CASSLSQDTQYF. In DNA form, the CDR3 reads TGTGCCAGCAGCCTCTCGCAAGATACGCAGTATTTT. J is TRBJ2-3 and V is TRBV11-2; D is unresolved. The ends were cut back, 5 bases at V and 5 bases at J, with 8 bases in the middle. This CDR3 comprises 12 residues. Germline V gene lookup returns CDR1 SGHAT and CDR2 FQNNGV.